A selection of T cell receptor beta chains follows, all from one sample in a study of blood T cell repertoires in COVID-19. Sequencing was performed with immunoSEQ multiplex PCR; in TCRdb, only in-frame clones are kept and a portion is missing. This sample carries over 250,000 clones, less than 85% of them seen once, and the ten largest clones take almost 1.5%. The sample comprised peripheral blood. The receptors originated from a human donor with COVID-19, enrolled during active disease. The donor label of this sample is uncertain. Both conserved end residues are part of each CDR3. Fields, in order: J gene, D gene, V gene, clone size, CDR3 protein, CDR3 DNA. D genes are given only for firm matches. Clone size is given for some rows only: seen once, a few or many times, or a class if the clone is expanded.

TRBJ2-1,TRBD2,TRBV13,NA,CASSWGLAGKASYNEQFF,TGTGCCAGCAGCTGGGGACTAGCGGGAAAGGCCTCCTACAATGAGCAGTTCTTC
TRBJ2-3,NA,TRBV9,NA,CASSVGGGAELTDTQYF,TGTGCCAGCAGCGTAGGGGGCGGAGCAGAACTCACAGATACGCAGTATTTT
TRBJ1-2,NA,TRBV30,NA,CAWSPIYLLYGYTF,TGTGCCTGGAGTCCAATTTACCTTCTATATGGCTACACCTTC
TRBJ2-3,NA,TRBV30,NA,CAWRALGTDTQYF,TGTGCCTGGAGGGCCCTCGGGACAGATACGCAGTATTTT
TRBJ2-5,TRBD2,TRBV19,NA,CASSIGAGPPQETQYF,TGTGCCAGTAGTATAGGAGCGGGACCGCCCCAAGAGACCCAGTACTTC
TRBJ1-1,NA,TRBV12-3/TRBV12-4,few,CASSFQANTEAFF,TGTGCCAGCAGTTTTCAGGCGAACACTGAAGCTTTCTTT
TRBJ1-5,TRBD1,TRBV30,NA,CAWSHPGTGGVWSNQPQHF,TGTGCCTGGAGTCACCCCGGGACAGGGGGAGTGTGGAGCAATCAGCCCCAGCATTTT
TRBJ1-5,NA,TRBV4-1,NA,CASSQDPNQPQHF,TGCGCCAGCAGCCAAGATCCGAATCAGCCCCAGCATTTT
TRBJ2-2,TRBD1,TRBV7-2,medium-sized,CASRQPTGANTGELFF,TGTGCCAGCAGGCAACCAACAGGGGCGAACACCGGGGAGCTGTTTTTT
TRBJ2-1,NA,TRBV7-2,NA,CASSLAGRGYNEQFF,TGTGCCAGCAGCTTAGCGGGCAGGGGTTACAATGAGCAGTTCTTC
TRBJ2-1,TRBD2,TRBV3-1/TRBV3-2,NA,CASSQPSGSFGHEQFF,TGTGCCAGCAGCCAACCTAGCGGGAGCTTCGGCCATGAGCAGTTCTTC
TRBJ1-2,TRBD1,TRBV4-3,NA,CASSPQGNYGYTF,TGCGCCAGCAGCCCACAGGGGAACTATGGCTACACCTTC
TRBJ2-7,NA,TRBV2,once,CASSAVRSGNYEQYF,TGTGCCAGCAGTGCGGTTAGGAGCGGTAACTACGAGCAGTACTTC
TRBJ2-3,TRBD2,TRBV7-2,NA,CASSLGFGTSGNTDTQYF,TGTGCCAGCAGCTTAGGGTTTGGTACTAGCGGCAACACAGATACGCAGTATTTT
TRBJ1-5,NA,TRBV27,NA,CASTQQWAPHQPQHF,TGTGCCAGCACCCAACAATGGGCCCCTCATCAGCCCCAGCATTTT
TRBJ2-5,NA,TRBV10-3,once,CAISESGEGGRAETQYF,TGTGCCATCAGTGAGTCAGGAGAGGGAGGCCGGGCAGAGACCCAGTACTTC
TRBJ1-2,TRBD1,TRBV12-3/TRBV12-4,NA,CASRPTGGRGYTF,TGTGCCAGCAGACCCACAGGGGGCCGTGGCTACACCTTC
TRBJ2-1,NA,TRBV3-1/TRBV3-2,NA,CASSQGGGNEQFF,TGTGCCAGCAGCCAAGGGGGCGGCAATGAGCAGTTCTTC
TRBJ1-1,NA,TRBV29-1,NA,CSVARQLNTEAFF,TGCAGCGTTGCCAGACAGTTGAACACTGAAGCTTTCTTT
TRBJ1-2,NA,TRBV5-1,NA,CASSLSTVGGGYTF,TGCGCCAGCAGCTTGAGTACGGTTGGTGGTGGCTACACCTTC
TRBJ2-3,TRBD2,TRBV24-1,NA,CATSGASGNTQYF,TGTGCCACCAGTGGGGCTAGCGGCAATACGCAGTATTTT
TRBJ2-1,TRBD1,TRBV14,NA,CASSLIPGQGAYNEQFF,TGTGCCAGCAGCCTTATACCAGGACAGGGGGCATACAATGAGCAGTTCTTC
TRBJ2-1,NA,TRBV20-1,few,CSARRDNEQFF,TGCAGTGCTAGGAGGGACAATGAGCAGTTCTTC
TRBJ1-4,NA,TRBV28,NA,CASSAPGATNEKLFF,TGTGCCAGCAGTGCCCCGGGGGCAACTAATGAAAAACTGTTTTTT
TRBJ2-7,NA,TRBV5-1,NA,CASASGAQYEQYF,TGCGCCAGCGCCTCAGGGGCCCAGTACGAGCAGTACTTC
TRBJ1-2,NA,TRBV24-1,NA,CATSRETPRGYGYTF,TGTGCCACCAGTCGGGAGACCCCTCGAGGCTATGGCTACACCTTC
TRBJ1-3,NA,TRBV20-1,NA,CSASYGRGIGNTIYF,TGCAGTGCTAGTTACGGCCGGGGTATTGGAAACACCATATATTTT
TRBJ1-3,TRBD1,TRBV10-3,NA,CAISGEQGGNTIYF,TGTGCCATCAGCGGGGAACAGGGGGGAAACACCATATATTTT
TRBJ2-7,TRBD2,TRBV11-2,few,CASSFSGGHEQYF,TGTGCCAGCAGCTTCTCGGGAGGCCACGAGCAGTACTTC
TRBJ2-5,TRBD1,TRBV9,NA,CASSLDRGSPRETQYF,TGTGCCAGCAGCCTCGACAGGGGTAGCCCGAGAGAGACCCAGTACTTC
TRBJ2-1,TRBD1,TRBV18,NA,CASSPPGQGAYNEQFF,TGTGCCAGCTCACCACCGGGACAGGGGGCCTACAATGAGCAGTTCTTC
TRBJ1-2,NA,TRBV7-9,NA,CASSVNFEGYGYTF,TGTGCCAGCAGCGTGAATTTCGAGGGCTATGGCTACACCTTC
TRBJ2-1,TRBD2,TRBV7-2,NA,CASSPGTSGRGNEQFF,TGTGCCAGCAGTCCCGGGACTAGCGGGAGGGGAAATGAGCAGTTCTTC
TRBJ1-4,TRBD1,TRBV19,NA,CASMGLRDRDEKLFF,TGTGCCAGTATGGGACTCCGGGACAGGGATGAAAAACTGTTTTTT
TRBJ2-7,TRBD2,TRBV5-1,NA,CASRPSKAGELYEQYF,TGCGCCAGCAGGCCTTCCAAAGCGGGAGAGCTCTACGAGCAGTACTTC
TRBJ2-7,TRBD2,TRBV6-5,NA,CASTRTSGYEQYF,TGTGCCAGCACGAGGACTAGCGGCTACGAGCAGTACTTC
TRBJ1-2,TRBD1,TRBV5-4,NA,CASSLMDRGGGYTF,TGTGCCAGCAGCTTGATGGACAGGGGAGGTGGCTACACCTTC